This T cell receptor (beta chain) was obtained from a study of long-term antiretroviral therapy in people with HIV. Notes on the study in general: Subsequent to ART, diversity was augmented yet persisted below that of transplant donor controls. HIV repertoires covered narrower CDR3 length ranges than controls did.

Turning to this clone: Its antigen is currently unknown.

The length of the CDR3 is 13 residues. Germline CDR1 and CDR2: ENHRY and SYGVKD. V lost 2 bases and J lost 11, with 15 bases in between. With survey level as its setting, the immunoSEQ assay was v3.0. Sequencing was performed with immunoSEQ multiplex PCR; in TCRdb, only in-frame clones are kept and a portion is missing. The sample holds under 30,000 clones, 86% seen once. The gene calls are TRBV10-3 and TRBJ1-1; no reliable D call. The source was unsorted PBMCs, collected 1.9 years after starting antiretroviral therapy. The TCR was taken from a woman aged 30 to 39 with HIV. This CDR3 is CAISERLDAVAFF. The CDR3, as DNA: TGTGCCATCAGTGAGCGCCTGGACGCGGTGGCTTTCTTT.